The T cell receptor beta chain under discussion was sequenced for a study of blood T cell repertoires in COVID-19 (dated by TCRdb to about 2020). About the investigation overall: Collaborator samples came from the United States, Italy and Spain and covered acute and convalescent phases of COVID-19. The prospective study material was composed of cDNA or gDNA derived from T cells, B-cell-depleted T cells, or PBMCs. The dataset comprised deeply sampled blood TCRbeta repertoires from subjects exposed to, actively infected with, or recovered from COVID-19. The repertoires were released in a freely available public database meant as a resource for research on the immune response to SARS-CoV-2. Samples came from the ongoing ImmuneRACE study (first 160 participants) plus 1,254 subjects from 6 global collaborators. Nearly every sample came with metadata listing a de-identified subject ID, COVID-19 status, age in years and sex. Where available, HLA class I and class II types were taken from metadata supplied by the sample provider and were not determined by assay-based typing.

The collaborating institutions used their own protocols to collect whole blood in K2EDTA tubes. For TCRbeta analysis, collaborators shipped samples as frozen whole blood, isolated PBMCs, or DNA extracted from either of those sample types. The study at large found these results: Clinical and demographic metadata were provided uncurated, with the amount varying by source and participant.

About this clone: This clone's antigen is unknown. Base qualities are not provided; no much larger clone lies one nucleotide away.

The immunoSEQ Assay, a bias-controlled multiplex PCR, was used to amplify TCRbeta CDR3 regions from genomic DNA. The paper's processing steps were these. The number of nucleated cells in each sample was estimated from the amplification of reference gene primers within the assay. Sequence reads were collapsed and filtered to measure the absolute abundance of every unique TCRbeta CDR3 rearrangement. For each sample, productive Simpson clonality was calculated as the square root of Simpson's diversity index over productive rearrangements. This immuneACCESS table, as held by TCRdb, lists in-frame sequences with V and J called but not all clones. Of the missing ones, under half trace to an unresolved V gene in checked studies; the others have no known cause. V and J calls and clone size are as listed in that table; D and trimming were resolved from the DNA. This sample gives nearly 25,000 clones in total; roughly nine tenths of them show up just once. Jointly, the top ten make up more than 7.5% of the sample.

Sequenced input: peripheral blood. This receptor was taken from a man in his 70s with acute or convalescent COVID-19.

The nucleotides are TGTGCCAGCAGCTTAGTCGGCAGGACCTACGAGCAGTACTTC. It encodes CASSLVGRTYEQYF. The chain joins TRBV11-2 to TRBJ2-7; the D segment cannot be called with confidence. CDR1 SGHAT and CDR2 FQNNGV are derived from the germline V gene. The V end loses 1 base and the J end loses 2 bases, and a stretch of 9 bases separates them. There are 14 amino acids in the CDR3, from cysteine to phenylalanine inclusive. Only the CDR3 DNA stays, 42 bases, in frame from base 1.